The T cell receptor (beta chain) under discussion was sequenced for a study of response to subunit inactivated influenza vaccine. Study-wide points: Researchers suggested that each seasonal influenza vaccination recruits few new T cells.

This clonotype has only a few counts. What it binds is not known. TCRdb independently ran MiXCR on the RT-PCR reads; one entry per CDR3 protein. This table holds 800,000 or so distinct CDR3 sequences, about 20% found once. The germline V gene encodes CDR1 SGHDT and CDR2 YYEEEE. The CDR3 is 15 residues long. Trimming cost V 2 bases and J 5 bases; bases outside gene matches: 8. The V gene is TRBV5-6, the J gene TRBJ2-7, with TRBD2 matching 9 bases. Here the sequenced sample was PBMCs from blood, taken 5 days after vaccination. This sequence originates from a man between 45 and 60 years old who received an inactivated influenza vaccine. This CDR3 reads CASSLERGALHEQYF. CDR3 DNA sequence: TGTGCCAGCAGCTTAGAGCGGGGGGCTTTGCACGAGCAGTACTTC.